Shown below are 17 T cell receptor beta chains from a single sample sequenced in a study of blood T cell repertoires in COVID-19 (dated by TCRdb to about 2020). Library prep was done by the immunoSEQ multiplex PCR assay. What TCRdb holds here is the immuneACCESS table cut down to in-frame rearrangements. Part of the clones is not present; checked against another copy, under half of the missing clones reflect an unresolved V gene, and the others are unexplained. The sample includes nearly 55,000 clones, with 78% observed a single time. The ten largest make up about 15% of the sample. Sequencing input: peripheral blood. The receptors come from a human donor with active or convalescent COVID-19. The donor label of this sample is uncertain.

The chain links TRBV4-1 to TRBJ1-5, with 9 bases lining up with TRBD1. V lost 0 bases to trimming and J lost 6 bases; unmatched junction nucleotides: 3. The CDR3 runs to 15 residues. Germline assignment: CDR1 MGHRA and CDR2 YSYEKL. The DNA of the CDR3 is TGCGCCAGCAGCCAAGAGGCGACAGGGGGTCAGCCCCAGCATTTT. Translating it yields CASSQEATGGQPQHF.

At least ten counts were recorded for this clone. This rearrangement joins TRBV27 to TRBJ2-2, with D perhaps TRBD2 (5 bases). Germline V gives CDR1 MNHEY, CDR2 SMNVEV (reference sequence). The V end lost 6 bases, the J end lost 7 bases, and 15 bases lay between the germline ends. The CDR3 has 14 residues. CDR3 loop: CASRSPSLHGELFF. CDR3 sequence (DNA): TGTGCCAGCAGGTCACCTAGCCTCCACGGGGAGCTGTTTTTT.

The rearrangement links TRBV7-9 to TRBJ2-7; D call uncertain. The CDR3 is 12 amino acids. CDR1 and CDR2 (germline): SEHNR, FQNEAQ (reference sequence). Trimming removed 1 base from V and 7 bases from J, with 8 bases in between. CDR3 in amino acids: CASSLGAEEQYF. The CDR3 nucleotides read TGTGCCAGCAGCTTAGGGGCAGAGGAGCAGTACTTC.

This clone was seen just once. V and J are TRBV6-5 and TRBJ2-7; D is undetermined. Per the germline V gene, CDR1 is MNHEY and CDR2 is SVGAGI. The CDR3 length is 10 residues. CDR3 sequence (DNA): TGTGCGGCGGCGTCCTACGAGCAGTACTTC. Translated, it gives CAAASYEQYF.

This chain joins TRBV7-9 and TRBJ1-1; 10 bases align to TRBD1. CDR3 size: 14 residues. V was clipped by 5 bases and J by 8 bases; unmatched bases: 8. Germline CDR1 reads SEHNR; CDR2 reads FQNEAQ (reference sequence). CDR3 coding DNA: TGTGCCAGCAGCCCTAGACAGGGGGCGGGGGAAGCTTTCTTT. This translates into CASSPRQGAGEAFF. Supplemented by reference TRBV7-9 and TRBJ1-1, the full variable domain reads DTGVSQNPRHKITKRGQNVTFRCDPISEHNRLYWYRQTLGQGPEFLTYFQNEAQLEKSRLLSDRFSAERPKGSFSTLEIQRTEQGDSAMYLCASSPRQGAGEAFFGQGTRLTVV.

The chain recombines TRBV9 with TRBJ1-2, with D unresolved. The CDR3 is 13 amino acids. Germline V gives CDR1 SGDLS, CDR2 YYNGEE. V gave up 0 bases and J gave up 3 bases, with 6 bases separating them. The CDR3 region has the DNA TGTGCCAGCAGCGTAGCTACAGACTATGGCTACACCTTC. Protein: CASSVATDYGYTF.

The V and J genes are TRBV6-4 and TRBJ2-2; 8 bases fit TRBD2. In germline, CDR1 is MRHNA, CDR2 SNTAGT. The CDR3 loop spans 14 amino acids. The ends lost 5 bases at V and 5 bases at J; junction bases unmatched: 4. CDR3 residues: CASSPRGRTGELFF. The CDR3 nucleotides read TGTGCCAGCAGTCCCCGCGGGAGGACCGGGGAGCTGTTTTTT.

The V and J genes are TRBV19 and TRBJ1-4, with 8 bases that match TRBD1. V lost 6 bases and J lost 3; bases outside the gene matches: 6. The CDR3 has 15 amino acids. Germline CDR1 LNHDA, CDR2 SQIVND (reference sequence). CDR3 residues: CASRGQGRANEKLFF. In nucleotides, the CDR3 is TGTGCCAGTAGAGGACAGGGTCGAGCTAATGAAAAACTGTTTTTT.

Only a few counts were recorded for this clone. The J gene is TRBJ1-6, the V gene TRBV27; 7 bases align to TRBD1. CDR1 MNHEY and CDR2 SMNVEV come from the germline V gene (reference sequence). V shed 6 bases and J 7 bases; nucleotides not matched to a gene: 3. The CDR3 extends over 13 amino acids. CDR3 region: CASSGQENSPLHF. CDR3 sequence (DNA): TGTGCCAGCAGCGGACAGGAGAATTCACCCCTCCACTTT.

The chain employs TRBV29-1 and TRBJ2-7; tentatively, D is TRBD2 (5 bases). This CDR3 has 13 amino acids. CDR1 is SQVTM and CDR2 is ANQGSEA in the germline V gene. The V end was cut by 7 bases, the J end by 2 bases, with 15 bases between. The CDR3 reads CSGYSGTTYEQYF. The CDR3 region has the DNA TGCAGCGGTTACAGCGGTACGACCTACGAGCAGTACTTC.

CDR3 protein: CASRFTEPHGELFF. DNA for the CDR3: TGTGCCAGCAGATTCACAGAACCCCACGGGGAGCTGTTTTTT. The chain carries TRBV27 and TRBJ2-2; D unclear. The CDR3 contains 14 residues. V lost 6 bases to trimming and J lost 7 bases, with 15 bases between them. Looked up from germline, CDR1 is MNHEY and CDR2 is SMNVEV (reference sequence).

This clone is a singleton in its sample. The gene calls are TRBV6-6 and TRBJ1-5, with D unresolved. Trimming shortened V by 11 bases and J by 5 bases, and 16 bases separated the two germline ends. Germline CDR1 reads MNHNY; CDR2 reads SVGAGI (reference sequence). This CDR3 has 13 amino acids. CDR3 loop: CAALEGPHQPQHF. CDR3 nucleotides: TGTGCCGCCCTAGAGGGCCCCCATCAGCCCCAGCATTTT.

For the CDR3, the DNA is TGCGCCAGCAGCCAGGGGGACTACCAAGAGACCCAGTACTTC. Residues: CASSQGDYQETQYF. The V call is TRBV4-1, the J call TRBJ2-5; D is possibly TRBD2 (6 bases). Germline values: CDR1 MGHRA, CDR2 YSYEKL. The CDR3 runs to 14 residues. The V and J ends lost 3 bases and 0 bases respectively, with 8 bases between them.

The chain employs TRBV6-5 and TRBJ1-5, with a tentative D call TRBD1 (6 bases). The V and J ends lost 4 bases and 1 base respectively, with 11 bases between them. Germline CDR1 is MNHEY and CDR2 is SVGAGI. The CDR3 has 15 amino acids. The CDR3 DNA reads TGTGCCAGCAGTTTTCGGGGGGCCAGCAATCAGCCCCAGCATTTT. Translation gives CASSFRGASNQPQHF.

This clone showed up just once. The rearrangement uses TRBV10-2 and TRBJ2-7; the match to TRBD1 covers 9 bases. CDR1 is WSHSY, CDR2 SAAADI, per germline. The CDR3 totals 15 residues. Trimming removed 3 bases from V and 1 base from J; junction bases left unmatched: 4. The CDR3 DNA reads TGCGCCAGCAGTGAACCCGGGACAGGGTCCTACGAGCAGTACTTC. Its protein product is CASSEPGTGSYEQYF.

The chain is built from TRBV7-3 and TRBJ1-2; 9 bases fit TRBD1. The J segment lost 7 bases and the V segment lost 5 bases, leaving 5 bases of the junction unmatched. Germline V lookup: CDR1 SGHTA, CDR2 FQGTGA. This CDR3 has 13 amino acids. CDR3 loop: CASSRDRDTGYTF. As DNA, the CDR3 is TGTGCCAGCAGCCGGGACAGGGATACTGGCTACACCTTC. Together with reference TRBV7-3 and TRBJ1-2, the CDR3 gives the full variable domain: GAGVSQTPSNKVTEKGKYVELRCDPISGHTALYWYRQSLGQGPEFLIYFQGTGAADDSGLPNDRFFAVRPEGSVSTLKIQRTERGDSAVYLCASSRDRDTGYTFGSGTRLTVV.

This clone is a singleton in its sample. This rearrangement joins TRBV7-2 to TRBJ2-1, with TRBD2 matching over 8 bases. V shed 4 bases, J shed 9 bases, and the junction held 5 bases outside the gene matches. The CDR3 covers 13 residues. Per the germline V gene, CDR1 is SGHTA and CDR2 is FQGNSA. In nucleotides, the CDR3 is TGTGCCAGCAGCTGGGGGACTAGTGTTGAGCAGTTCTTC. Its protein product is CASSWGTSVEQFF. Filled out from reference TRBV7-2 and TRBJ2-1, the complete variable domain reads GAGVSQSPSNKVTEKGKDVELRCDPISGHTALYWYRQSLGQGLEFLIYFQGNSAPDKSGLPSDRFSAERTGGSVSTLTIQRTQQEDSAVYLCASSWGTSVEQFFGPGTRLTVL.